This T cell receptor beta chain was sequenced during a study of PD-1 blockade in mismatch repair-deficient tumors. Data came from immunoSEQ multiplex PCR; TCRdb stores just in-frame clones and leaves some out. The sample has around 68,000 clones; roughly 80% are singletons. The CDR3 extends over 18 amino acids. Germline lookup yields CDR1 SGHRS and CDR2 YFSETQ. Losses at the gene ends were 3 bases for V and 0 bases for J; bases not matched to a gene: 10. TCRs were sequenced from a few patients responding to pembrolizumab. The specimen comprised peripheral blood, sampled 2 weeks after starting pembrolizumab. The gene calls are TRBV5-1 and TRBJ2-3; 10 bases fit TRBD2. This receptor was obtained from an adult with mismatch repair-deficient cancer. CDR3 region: CASSSLRTSGTSTDTQYF. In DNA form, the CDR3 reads TGCGCCAGCAGCTCGCTGCGGACTAGCGGTACTAGCACAGATACGCAGTATTTT.